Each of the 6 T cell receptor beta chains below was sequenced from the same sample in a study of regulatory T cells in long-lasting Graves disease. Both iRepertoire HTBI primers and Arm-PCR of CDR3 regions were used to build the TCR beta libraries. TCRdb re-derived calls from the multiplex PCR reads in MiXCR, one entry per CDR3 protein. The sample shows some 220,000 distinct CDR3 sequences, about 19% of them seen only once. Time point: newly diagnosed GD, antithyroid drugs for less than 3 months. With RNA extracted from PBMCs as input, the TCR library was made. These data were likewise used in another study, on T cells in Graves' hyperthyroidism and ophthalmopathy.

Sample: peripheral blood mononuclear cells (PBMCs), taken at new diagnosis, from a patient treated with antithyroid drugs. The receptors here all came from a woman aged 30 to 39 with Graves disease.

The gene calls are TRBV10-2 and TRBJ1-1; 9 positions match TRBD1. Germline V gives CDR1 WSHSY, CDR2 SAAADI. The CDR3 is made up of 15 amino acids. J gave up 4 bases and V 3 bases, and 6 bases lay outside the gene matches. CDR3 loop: CASSDYHRGRTEAFF. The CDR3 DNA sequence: TGCGCCAGCAGTGACTACCACAGGGGGCGCACTGAAGCTTTCTTT.

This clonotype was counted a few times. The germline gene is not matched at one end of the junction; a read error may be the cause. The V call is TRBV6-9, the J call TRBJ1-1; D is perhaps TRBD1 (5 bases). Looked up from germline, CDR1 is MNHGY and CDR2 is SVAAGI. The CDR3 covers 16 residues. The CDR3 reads CASSYYGRGENTEAFF. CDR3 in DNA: TGTGCCAGTAGTTACTATGGAAGGGGTGAGAACACTGAAGCTTTCTTT.

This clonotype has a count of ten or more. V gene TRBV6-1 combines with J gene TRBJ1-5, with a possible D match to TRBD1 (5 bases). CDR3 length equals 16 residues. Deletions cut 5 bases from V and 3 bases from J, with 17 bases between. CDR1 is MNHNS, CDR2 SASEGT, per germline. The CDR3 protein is CASSPLPGPFNQPQHF. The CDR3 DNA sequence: TGTGCCAGCAGTCCCCTTCCGGGGCCCTTCAATCAGCCCCAGCATTTT.

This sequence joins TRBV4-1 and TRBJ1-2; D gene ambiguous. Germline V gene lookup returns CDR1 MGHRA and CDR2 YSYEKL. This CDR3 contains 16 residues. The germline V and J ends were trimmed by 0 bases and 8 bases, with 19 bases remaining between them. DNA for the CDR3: TGCGCCAGCAGCCAAGACCCCCGACCGGGTCTGGAAGGCTACACCTTC. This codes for CASSQDPRPGLEGYTF.

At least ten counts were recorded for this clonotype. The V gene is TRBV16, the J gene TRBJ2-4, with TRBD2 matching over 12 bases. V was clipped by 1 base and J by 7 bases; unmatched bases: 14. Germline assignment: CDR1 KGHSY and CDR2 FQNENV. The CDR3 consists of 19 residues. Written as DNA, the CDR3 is TGTGCCAGCAGCCAATTCCCCTTGACTAGCGGGAGTCGCGGGAACATTCAGTACTTC. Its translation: CASSQFPLTSGSRGNIQYF.

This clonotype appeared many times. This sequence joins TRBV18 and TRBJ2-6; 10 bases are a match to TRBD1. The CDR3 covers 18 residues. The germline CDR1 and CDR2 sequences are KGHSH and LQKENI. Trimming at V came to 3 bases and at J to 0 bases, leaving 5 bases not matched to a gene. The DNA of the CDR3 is TGTGCCAGCTCACCGAGGGACAGGGGAACCTCTGGGGCCAACGTCCTGACTTTC. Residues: CASSPRDRGTSGANVLTF.